This TCR beta chain emerged from a study of CD8+CD57+ T cells in acquired aplastic anemia. The overall study: DNA per sorted CD4+ or CD8+ sample ranged roughly 0.17 to 27.4 ug, averaging 3.2 ug.

Genomic DNA, the template, was used for profiling of the TCR beta VDJ and CDR3. MiXCR was run by TCRdb on the reads, yielding one entry per CDR3 protein. The sample records around 430,000 distinct CDR3 sequences, around 33% being singletons. It was patients with CD8+CD57+ cell expansion by flow cytometry who were chosen for sequencing. Note on this clonotype: Its antigen is undetermined. A much larger clone lies a single base off, so this may be a read error.

The CDR3 has 13 residues. Germline lookup yields CDR1 LNHDA and CDR2 SQIVND (reference sequence). V lost 5 bases and J 5 bases, leaving 9 bases between the germline ends. Study-wide results and caveats: The study identified twenty-nine CD8+ CDR3 sequences shared by patients and controls.

The TCR comes from a human donor with aplastic anemia. This chain connects TRBV19 to TRBJ2-2; D gene uncertain. Sequencing input: sorted CD4+, CD8+, or CD8+CD57+ T cells (not recorded which) from PBMCs. As DNA, the CDR3 is TGTGCCAGTAGTGCAGGACGGACCGGGGAGCTGTTTTTT. Its protein is CASSAGRTGELFF. Together with reference TRBV19 and TRBJ2-2, the CDR3 gives the full variable domain: DGGITQSPKYLFRKEGQNVTLSCEQNLNHDAMYWYRQDPGQGLRLIYYSQIVNDFQKGDIAEGYSVSREKKESFPLTVTSAQKNPTAFYLCASSAGRTGELFFGEGSRLTVL.